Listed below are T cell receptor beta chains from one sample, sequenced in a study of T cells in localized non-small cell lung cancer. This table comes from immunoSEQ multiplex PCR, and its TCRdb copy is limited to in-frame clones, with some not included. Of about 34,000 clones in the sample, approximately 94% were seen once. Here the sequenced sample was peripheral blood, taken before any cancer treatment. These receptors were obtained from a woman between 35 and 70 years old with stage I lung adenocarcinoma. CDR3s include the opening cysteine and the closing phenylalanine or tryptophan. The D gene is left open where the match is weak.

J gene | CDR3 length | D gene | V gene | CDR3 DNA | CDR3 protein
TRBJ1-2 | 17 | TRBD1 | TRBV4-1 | TGCGCCAGCAGCCAATACGCCCCGGGACAGGGGAACTATGGCTACACCTTC | CASSQYAPGQGNYGYTF
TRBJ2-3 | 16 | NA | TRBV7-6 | TGTGCCAGCAGCTTAGCGGCTGCTTCCTCCACAGATACGCAGTATTTT | CASSLAAASSTDTQYF
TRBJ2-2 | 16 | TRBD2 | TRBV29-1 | TGCAGCGGGGGGGGGACTAGCGCTTCGAACACCGGGGAGCTGTTTTTT | CSGGGTSASNTGELFF
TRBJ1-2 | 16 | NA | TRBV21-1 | TGTGCCAGCAGCAAAGAGCCCTGGACAGGCAACTATGGCTACACCTTC | CASSKEPWTGNYGYTF
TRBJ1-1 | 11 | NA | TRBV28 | TGTGCCAGCAGTCCGCGACCAGAAGCTTTCTTT | CASSPRPEAFF
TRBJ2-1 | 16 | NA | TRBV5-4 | TGTGCCAGCAGCCCAGGTGGGGGGACGTCCTACAATGAGCAGTTCTTC | CASSPGGGTSYNEQFF
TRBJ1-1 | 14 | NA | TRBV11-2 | TGTGCCAGCAGCTTAGTGGGCGGGAACACTGAAGCTTTCTTT | CASSLVGGNTEAFF
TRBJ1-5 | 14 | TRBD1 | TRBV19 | TGTGCCAGTAGTTCCGACAGGGGGTTGGGGTCCCAGCATTTT | CASSSDRGLGSQHF
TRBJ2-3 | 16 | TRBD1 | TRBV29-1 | TGCAGCGTTGAAGTAAGAGGCAGGGGGACGGGGGATACGCAGTATTTT | CSVEVRGRGTGDTQYF
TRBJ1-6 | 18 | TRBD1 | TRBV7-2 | TGTGCCAGCAGCTCCCCGTCCCGCCGGACAGGGAGTAATTCACCCCTCCACTTT | CASSSPSRRTGSNSPLHF
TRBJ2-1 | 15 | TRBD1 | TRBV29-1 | TGCAGCGTTGCCCCGACAGGGGGCGCCGGCTATGAGCAGTTCTTC | CSVAPTGGAGYEQFF
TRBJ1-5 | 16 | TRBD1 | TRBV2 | TGTGCCAGCAGTGGAGGGAGGACAGGGGGCGGTCAGCCCCAGCATTTT | CASSGGRTGGGQPQHF
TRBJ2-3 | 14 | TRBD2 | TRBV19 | TGTGCCAGCACCCGGACTAGCGGCACAGATACGCAGTATTTT | CASTRTSGTDTQYF
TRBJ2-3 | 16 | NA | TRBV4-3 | TGCGCCAGCAGCCAAGTGGGGGGCGGGAGTAAGGATACGCAGTATTTT | CASSQVGGGSKDTQYF
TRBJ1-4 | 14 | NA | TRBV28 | TGTGCCAGCAGTATTCGGGATAAAAATGAAAAACTGTTTTTT | CASSIRDKNEKLFF
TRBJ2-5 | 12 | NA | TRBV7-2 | TGTGCCAGCAGCTTAGGCTTGGCTTCCCAGTACTTC | CASSLGLASQYF
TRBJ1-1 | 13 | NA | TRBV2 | TGTGCCAGCAGTGAATGGAACGGCGGGACAGCTTTCTTT | CASSEWNGGTAFF
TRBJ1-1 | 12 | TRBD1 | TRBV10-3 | TGTGCCATCAGAACAGGGGGCACTGAAGCTTTCTTT | CAIRTGGTEAFF
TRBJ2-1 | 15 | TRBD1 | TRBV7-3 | TGTGCCAGCAGCTTAAGGAGTCAGGGGGTCGGTGAGCAGTTCTTC | CASSLRSQGVGEQFF
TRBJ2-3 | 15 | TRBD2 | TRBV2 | TGTGCCAGCAGTGACCCTAGCGGGGGGTCAGATACGCAGTATTTT | CASSDPSGGSDTQYF
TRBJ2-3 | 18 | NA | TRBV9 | TGTGCCAGCAGCGTAGACATCTTTGGGGGCGATCGCACAGATACGCAGTATTTT | CASSVDIFGGDRTDTQYF
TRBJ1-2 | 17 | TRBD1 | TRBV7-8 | TGTGCCAGCACCAGCCGGACAGGGAGAGAAAAAAACTATGGCTACACCTTC | CASTSRTGREKNYGYTF
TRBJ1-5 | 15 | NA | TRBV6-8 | TGTGCCGGCAGAAACAGTAACGCATGGGATCAGCCCCAGCATTTT | CAGRNSNAWDQPQHF
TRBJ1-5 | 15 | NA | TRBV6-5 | TGTGCCAGCAGTTCAGACCGGACCCCCAATCAGCCCCAGCATTTT | CASSSDRTPNQPQHF
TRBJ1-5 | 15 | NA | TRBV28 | TGTGCCAGCACTACTACAGGGAAAGGTTATCAGCCCCAGCATTTT | CASTTTGKGYQPQHF
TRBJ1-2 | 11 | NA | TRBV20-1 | TGCAGTGCTAGAGTGGACTATGGCTACACCTTC | CSARVDYGYTF
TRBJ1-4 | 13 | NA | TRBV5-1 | TGCGCCAGCAGCTTGGAGCAGTCCGAAAAACTGTTTTTT | CASSLEQSEKLFF
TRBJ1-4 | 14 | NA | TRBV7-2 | TGTGCCAGCACCAGACTACCGGGAGGTGAAAAACTGTTTTTT | CASTRLPGGEKLFF
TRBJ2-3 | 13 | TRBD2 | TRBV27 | TGTGCCAGCAGGGGACTAGCGGCCCTCGAGCAGTATTTT | CASRGLAALEQYF
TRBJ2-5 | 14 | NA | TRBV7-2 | TGTGCCAGCAGCATACAAAGGGGGGAAGAGACCCAGTACTTC | CASSIQRGEETQYF